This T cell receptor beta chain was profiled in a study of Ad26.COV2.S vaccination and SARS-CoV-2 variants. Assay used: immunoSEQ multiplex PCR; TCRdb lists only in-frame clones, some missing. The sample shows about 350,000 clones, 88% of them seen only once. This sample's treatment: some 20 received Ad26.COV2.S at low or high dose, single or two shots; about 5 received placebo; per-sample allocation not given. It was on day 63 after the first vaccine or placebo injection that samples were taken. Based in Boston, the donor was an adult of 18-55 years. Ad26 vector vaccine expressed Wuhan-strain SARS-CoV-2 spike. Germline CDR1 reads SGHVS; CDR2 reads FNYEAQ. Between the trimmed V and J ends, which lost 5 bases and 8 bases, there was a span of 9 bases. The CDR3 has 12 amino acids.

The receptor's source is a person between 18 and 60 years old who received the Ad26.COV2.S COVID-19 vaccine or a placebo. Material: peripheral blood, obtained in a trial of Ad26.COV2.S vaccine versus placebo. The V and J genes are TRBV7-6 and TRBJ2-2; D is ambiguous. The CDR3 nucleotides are TGTGCCAGCAGCCCCATTGTAGGGGAGCTGTTTTTT. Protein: CASSPIVGELFF.